One and the same sample provided the 18 T cell receptor beta chains below, sequenced in a study of T-cell reconstitution after alpha-beta-depleted transplantation in children. Unique molecular identifiers tagged the TCRbeta library. MiXCR, run by TCRdb on the PCR reads, gives a single entry per CDR3 protein. The sample has more than 200,000 distinct CDR3 sequences; 7.5% to 9.5% are singletons. The sequenced sample was PBMCs, mostly from graft donor cells, obtained 360 days after TCRalphabeta/CD19-depleted stem cell transplant. The receptors were sampled from a male patient between 2 and 10 years old who had a stem cell transplant for acute myeloid leukemia, so the T cells may come from the graft donor.

The chain has TRBV6-5 and TRBJ2-7; maybe TRBD1 (5 bases). The CDR3 covers 16 residues. V lost 2 bases, J lost 6 bases, and 20 bases lay in between. The germline V gene encodes CDR1 MNHEY and CDR2 SVGAGI. The CDR3 is CASSYTRIRGRFEQYF. The CDR3 nucleotides are TGTGCCAGCAGTTACACCCGGATTAGGGGCAGGTTCGAGCAGTACTTC.

This clonotype was seen repeatedly, ten times or more. This rearrangement joins TRBV12-3 or TRBV12-4 to TRBJ2-1; 8 nucleotides line up with TRBD2. The CDR3 is 15 amino acids. Losses at the gene ends were 3 bases for V and 6 bases for J; bases not matched to a gene: 7. CDR3 in DNA: TGTGCCAGCAGTTTTGTTCCGGGACTAGTCAATGAGCAGTTCTTC. Translation gives CASSFVPGLVNEQFF.

The chain is built from TRBV5-1 and TRBJ2-1; 8 bases map to TRBD1. CDR1 SGHRS and CDR2 YFSETQ come from the germline V gene. The CDR3 covers 15 residues. V gave up 3 bases and J gave up 5 bases; unmatched junction bases: 7. CDR3 sequence (DNA): TGCGCCAGCAGCTCGGCGGGACAGGAGAACAATGAGCAGTTCTTC. Translation: CASSSAGQENNEQFF. The complete variable domain, with remaining parts taken from reference TRBV5-1 and TRBJ2-1, reads KAGVTQTPRYLIKTRGQQVTLSCSPISGHRSVSWYQQTPGQGLQFLFEYFSETQRNKGNFPGRFSGRQFSNSRSEMNVSTLELGDSALYLCASSSAGQENNEQFFGPGTRLTVL.

This clonotype was observed a few times. The CDR3 DNA is TGTGCCACCAGCAGAGGGACTAGGGGGAGCAATGAGCAGTTCTTC. Protein: CATSRGTRGSNEQFF. This sequence joins TRBV15 and TRBJ2-1, with D perhaps TRBD2 (7 bases). This CDR3 region has 15 residues. The V end lost 1 base, the J end lost 6 bases, and 13 bases lay between the germline ends. The germline V gene encodes CDR1 LNHNV and CDR2 YYDKDF (reference sequence). Using reference TRBV15 and TRBJ2-1 for the parts outside the CDR3, the full variable domain is DAMVIQNPRYQVTQFGKPVTLSCSQTLNHNVMYWYQQKSSQAPKLLFHYYDKDFNNEADTPDNFQSRRPNTSFCFLDIRSPGLGDTAMYLCATSRGTRGSNEQFFGPGTRLTVL.

The genes are TRBV14 and TRBJ2-3, with 7 bases matching TRBD2. Germline V CDR1 and CDR2: SGHDN, FVKESK. The length of the CDR3 is 15 residues. The trim removed 5 bases at V and 1 base at J, leaving 6 bases unmatched. This chain's CDR3 is CASSFLAAGTDTQYF. The CDR3 DNA sequence: TGTGCCAGCAGCTTTCTAGCGGCGGGCACAGATACGCAGTATTTT.

This clonotype was counted many times. CDR3 in DNA: TGTGCCAGCACTCTGACGACAGGGGGCGGCTATGGCTACACCTTC. Its protein product is CASTLTTGGGYGYTF. V usage is TRBV12-3 or TRBV12-4 and J usage is TRBJ1-2; 10 bases line up with TRBD1. This CDR3 region has 15 residues. J gave up 4 bases and V 7 bases, and 9 bases lay outside the gene matches.

This clonotype was recorded many times. The chain is built from TRBV29-1 and TRBJ1-5; D perhaps matches TRBD1 (5 bases). Deletions cut 4 bases from V and 2 bases from J, with 9 bases between. The CDR3 is made up of 13 amino acids. Germline V gene data show CDR1 as SQVTM and CDR2 as ANQGSEA. CDR3 amino acids: CSVARDGNQPQHF. DNA for the CDR3: TGCAGCGTTGCCAGGGATGGCAATCAGCCCCAGCATTTT.

The genes are TRBV4-2 and TRBJ1-5, with TRBD1 matching 9 bases. CDR1 and CDR2 from the germline V gene are LGHNA and YNFKEQ. This CDR3 region has 15 residues. With 4 bases clipped from V and 2 bases from J, the junction kept 3 bases outside the gene matches. The CDR3 here is CASSPTGGGNQPQHF. The CDR3 nucleotides are TGTGCCAGCAGCCCGACAGGGGGAGGCAATCAGCCCCAGCATTTT.

This clonotype was observed a few times. V and J are TRBV18 and TRBJ2-3; 7 bases are a match to TRBD1. With 7 bases clipped from V and 0 bases from J, the junction kept 1 base outside the gene matches. Germline values: CDR1 KGHSH, CDR2 LQKENI. This CDR3 region has 13 residues. The CDR3 bases are TGTGCCAGCTTGACAGGGAGCACAGATACGCAGTATTTT. It translates to CASLTGSTDTQYF.

The rearrangement uses TRBV11-2 and TRBJ2-1; no firm D call. This CDR3 is 16 amino acids long. Germline CDR1 reads SGHAT; CDR2 reads FQNNGV. Trimming removed 2 bases at V and 0 bases at J, with 11 bases between. CDR3 nucleotide sequence: TGTGCCAGCAGCTTATTGATCAGTCCCTCCTACAATGAGCAGTTCTTC. Residues: CASSLLISPSYNEQFF.

This clonotype was counted at least ten times. J is TRBJ1-1 and V is TRBV20-1; 10 positions match TRBD1. The length of the CDR3 is 14 residues. From germline, CDR1 is DFQATT and CDR2 SNEGSKA (reference sequence). V was pared by 5 bases and J by 6 bases, with 9 bases of the junction left unmatched. This chain's CDR3 is CSADRDRGVSEAFF. The CDR3 DNA reads TGCAGTGCTGACCGGGACAGGGGCGTCTCTGAAGCTTTCTTT.

This clonotype has just a few counts. J is TRBJ2-3 and V is TRBV12-5; D is ambiguous. V was pared by 5 bases and J by 10 bases, with 22 bases between. The germline CDR1 and CDR2 sequences are LGHNT and FRNRAP. The CDR3 extends over 15 amino acids. The CDR3 spells CASGPTWARSIAQYF. The CDR3 coding sequence is TGTGCTAGTGGTCCGACCTGGGCTAGATCCATCGCGCAGTATTTT.

The rearrangement joins TRBV5-1 to TRBJ2-1; TRBD2 aligns across 12 bases. V lost 4 bases and J lost 7; bases outside the gene matches: 3. This CDR3 has 14 residues. CDR1 is SGHRS and CDR2 is YFSETQ in the germline V gene. In DNA form, the CDR3 reads TGCGCCAGCAGCGTGACTAGCGGGAGTAATGAGCAGTTCTTC. Encoded protein: CASSVTSGSNEQFF.

V and J are TRBV20-1 and TRBJ2-7; D not resolved. The CDR3 has 17 residues. V lost 0 bases and J lost 3, with 21 bases in between. CDR1 DFQATT and CDR2 SNEGSKA come from the germline V gene (reference sequence). As DNA, the CDR3 is TGCAGTGCTAGAGATTCGTTTGCAGAAACTCCATACTACGAGCAGTACTTC. This gives the protein CSARDSFAETPYYEQYF.

This clonotype was counted only a few times. This chain links TRBV12-3 or TRBV12-4 with TRBJ2-5; no definite D call. V lost 4 bases and J 3 bases, leaving 12 bases between the germline ends. The CDR3 extends over 14 amino acids. CDR3 in DNA: TGTGCCAGCAGTTATACGGGCAGAGAAGAGACCCAGTACTTC. This translates into CASSYTGREETQYF.

V gene TRBV20-1 combines with J gene TRBJ2-1, with 10 bases aligning to TRBD1. J lost 7 bases, V lost 6 bases, and 6 bases had no gene match. Looked up from germline, CDR1 is DFQATT and CDR2 is SNEGSKA (reference sequence). The CDR3 loop spans 13 amino acids. The CDR3 sequence is CSAPGQGFNEQFF. The CDR3 nucleotides read TGCAGTGCCCCGGGACAGGGGTTTAATGAGCAGTTCTTC.

Many counts were recorded for this clonotype. The V gene is TRBV13, the J gene TRBJ2-2; D unclear. The CDR3 has 13 amino acids. Between the trimmed V and J ends, which lost 3 bases and 6 bases, there was a span of 8 bases. The germline V gene has CDR1 PRHDT and CDR2 FYEKMQ (reference sequence). CDR3 loop: CASSLEASGELFF. CDR3 DNA: TGTGCCAGCAGCTTGGAAGCCTCCGGGGAGCTGTTTTTT.

The chain uses TRBV14 and TRBJ2-7; TRBD1 or TRBD2 may be the D gene (5 bases each). The CDR3 loop spans 15 amino acids. V was cut by 4 bases and J by 3 bases, with 16 bases left in between. Germline values: CDR1 SGHDN, CDR2 FVKESK. Here the CDR3 reads CASSLTRDGDYEQYV. The CDR3 DNA reads as TGTGCCAGCAGCCTCACCCGGGACGGCGACTACGAGCAGTACGTC.